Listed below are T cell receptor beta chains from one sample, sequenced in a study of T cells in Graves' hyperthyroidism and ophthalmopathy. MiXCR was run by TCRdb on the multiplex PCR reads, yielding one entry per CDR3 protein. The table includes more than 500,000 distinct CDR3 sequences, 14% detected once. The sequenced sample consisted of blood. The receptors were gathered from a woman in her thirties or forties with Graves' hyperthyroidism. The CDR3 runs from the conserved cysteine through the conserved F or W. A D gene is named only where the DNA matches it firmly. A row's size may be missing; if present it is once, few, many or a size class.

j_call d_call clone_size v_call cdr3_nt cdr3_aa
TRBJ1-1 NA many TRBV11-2 TGTGCCAGCAGCTTGGAATTGGTAGCTTTCTTT CASSLELVAFF
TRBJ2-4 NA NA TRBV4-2 TGTGCCAGCAGCCTCCTTGAGGGACCCGGGATTCAGTACTTC CASSLLEGPGIQYF
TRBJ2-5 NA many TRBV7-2 TGTGCCAGCAGCGAGCGATTAACGTTTCAAGAGACCCAGTACTTC CASSERLTFQETQYF
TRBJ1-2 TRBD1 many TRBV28 TGTGCCAGCACTACAGGGGCGCCCTATGGCTACACCTTC CASTTGAPYGYTF
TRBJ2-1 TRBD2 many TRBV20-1 TGCAGTGCCCGGCGGGAGGGTTCCTACAATGAGCAGTTCTTC CSARREGSYNEQFF
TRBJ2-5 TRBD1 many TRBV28 TGTGCCACCACGACAGGGGAAGAGACCCAGTACTTC CATTTGEETQYF
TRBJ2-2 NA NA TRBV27 TGTGCCAGCAGTACCTTAAGCGGGGAGCTGTTTTTT CASSTLSGELFF
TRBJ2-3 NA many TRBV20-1 TGCAGTGCAAGACATCGGATCACAGATACGCAGTATTTT CSARHRITDTQYF
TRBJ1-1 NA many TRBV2 TGTGCCAGCAGTGAACAGGGAGTGAACACTGAAGCTTTCTTT CASSEQGVNTEAFF
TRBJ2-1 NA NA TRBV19 TGTGCCAGTAGCCAGCGGTGGGCCTACAATGAGCAGTTCTTC CASSQRWAYNEQFF
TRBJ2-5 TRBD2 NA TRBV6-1 TGTGCCAGCAGCGGGGGGACTAGCGGTAAAAAGACCCAGTACTTC CASSGGTSGKKTQYF
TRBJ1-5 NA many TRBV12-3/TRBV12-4 TGTGCCAGCAGTTGGGAGAGCAATCAGCCCCAGCATTTT CASSWESNQPQHF
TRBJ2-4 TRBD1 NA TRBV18 TGTGCCAGCTCACCAAACAGGGGCGACATTCAGTACTTC CASSPNRGDIQYF
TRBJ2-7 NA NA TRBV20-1 TGCAGTGCTAGAGGTGACGGGGGATCCTACGAGCAGTACTTC CSARGDGGSYEQYF
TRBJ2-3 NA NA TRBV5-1 TGCGCCCGCAGCTTGGGGGGCCTGCCTAGCACAGATACGCAGTATTTT CARSLGGLPSTDTQYF
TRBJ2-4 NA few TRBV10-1 TGCGCCAGCAGTGAGGGGGGAGCCAAAAACATTCAGTACTTC CASSEGGAKNIQYF
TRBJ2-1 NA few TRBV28 TGTGCCAGCAGTCCCCCGGGATCAAACTGGGATGAGCAGTTCTTC CASSPPGSNWDEQFF
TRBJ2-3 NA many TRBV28 TGTGCCAGCAGTCAAGTAGACAGCAGCACAGATACGCAGTATTTT CASSQVDSSTDTQYF
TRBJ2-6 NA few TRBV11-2 TGTGCCAGCAGCGGGGGAGCCACCCCACTCTCTGGGGCCAACGTCCTGACTTTC CASSGGATPLSGANVLTF
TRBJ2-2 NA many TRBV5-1 TGCGCCAGCAGCTTGGCCCGACAAGCCGGGGAGCTGTTTTTT CASSLARQAGELFF
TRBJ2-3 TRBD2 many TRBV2 TGTGCCAGTCGACTAGCGGCGAGCACAGATACGCAGTATTTT CASRLAASTDTQYF
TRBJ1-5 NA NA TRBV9 TGTGCCAGCAGCGAACAGGGTTTCAATCAGCCCCAGCATTTT CASSEQGFNQPQHF
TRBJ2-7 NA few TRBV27 TGTGCCAGCAGTTCCTACGGCCTTGACAACCTTTTTTCCTACGAGCAGTACTTC CASSSYGLDNLFSYEQYF
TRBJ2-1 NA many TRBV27 TGTGCCACCCGGGGCGCCGGGTCTTGGCATGAGCAGTTCTTC CATRGAGSWHEQFF
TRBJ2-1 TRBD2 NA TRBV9 TGTGCCAGCAGCGTAGCTGGGACTAAGACGGATGAGCAGTTCTTC CASSVAGTKTDEQFF
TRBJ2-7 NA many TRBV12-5 TGTGCTAGTGGCTCCACATCGGCTGGCGAGCAGTACTTC CASGSTSAGEQYF
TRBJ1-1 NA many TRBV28 TGTGCCAGCAGTTTATTCAATCCAGATAATTCTGAAGCTTTCTTT CASSLFNPDNSEAFF
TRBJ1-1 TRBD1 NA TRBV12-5 TGTGCTGGTGCCGGGACAGGGGGCAGCACTGAAGCTTTCTTT CAGAGTGGSTEAFF
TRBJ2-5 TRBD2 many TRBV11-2 TGTGCCAGCAGCTTAGTTCTAACTAGCGGACAAGAGACCCAGTACTTC CASSLVLTSGQETQYF
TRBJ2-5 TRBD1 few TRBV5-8 TGTGCCAGCAGCTCCGGACAGGGCAGGACCCAAGAGACCCAGTACTTC CASSSGQGRTQETQYF
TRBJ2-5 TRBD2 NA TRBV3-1 TGTGCCAGCAGCCAAGATCCACTAGGGACTAGCGGTGCTAAGGCGTACTTC CASSQDPLGTSGAKAYF
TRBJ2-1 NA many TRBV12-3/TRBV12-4 TGTGCCAGCAGTTCAGCCCGGGACTCTAACAATGAGCAGTTCTTC CASSSARDSNNEQFF
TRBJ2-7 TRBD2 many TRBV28 TGTGCCAGCGGACTTACGACTAGCGGGAGTAGCTCCTACGAGCAGTACTTC CASGLTTSGSSSYEQYF
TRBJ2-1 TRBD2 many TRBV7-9 TGTGCCAGCAGCATCCCGGGACTAGCGAACTCCTACAATGAGCAGTTCTTC CASSIPGLANSYNEQFF
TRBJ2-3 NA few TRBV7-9 TGTGCCAGCAGCATTCACGACAGCACAGATACGCAGTATTTT CASSIHDSTDTQYF
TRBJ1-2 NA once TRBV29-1 TGCAGCGTTGAAGGGGGTACCTATGGCTACACCTTC CSVEGGTYGYTF
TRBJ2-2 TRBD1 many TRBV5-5 TGTGCCAGCAGCTTGAGGACAGGGGGAAACACCGGGGAGCTGTTTTTT CASSLRTGGNTGELFF
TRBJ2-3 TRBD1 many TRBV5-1 TGCGCCAGCAGCTTCATCGACAGGGTGGAAGATACGCAGTATTTT CASSFIDRVEDTQYF
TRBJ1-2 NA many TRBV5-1 TGCGCCAGCAGCCCGGAGGCAGGGAGCAATGGCTACACCTTC CASSPEAGSNGYTF
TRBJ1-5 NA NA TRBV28 TGTGCCAGCAGTCCCCTCGGGGTTCAGCCCCAGCATTTT CASSPLGVQPQHF
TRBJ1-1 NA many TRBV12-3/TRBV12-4 TGTGCCAGCAGTTTAAGGAGTGTCGGCACTGAAGCTTTCTTT CASSLRSVGTEAFF